The 15 T cell receptor beta chains in this list originate from one sample, sequenced in a study of blood T cell repertoires in COVID-19. The protocol was immunoSEQ multiplex PCR, while the TCRdb copy is restricted to in-frame clones and leaves out a portion. Counted here are over 110,000 clones, approximately 91% occurring once; the ten biggest clones make up 1.8%. Sequencing input: peripheral blood. The receptor source for this set is an older man with acute or convalescent COVID-19.

CDR3: CASSPTTGAYGYTF. CDR3 DNA: TGCGCCAGCAGCCCGACAACAGGGGCCTATGGCTACACCTTC. The rearrangement joins TRBV5-1 to TRBJ1-2, with 7 bases fitting TRBD1. The CDR3 contains 14 residues. The germline V gene encodes CDR1 SGHRS and CDR2 YFSETQ. Germline trimming cut 4 bases from V and 4 bases from J; bases unmatched to any gene: 7.

The chain employs TRBV9 and TRBJ2-1, with TRBD2 matching over 15 bases. V lost 3 bases to trimming and J lost 10 bases; unmatched junction nucleotides: 11. The CDR3 totals 17 residues. CDR1 is SGDLS and CDR2 is YYNGEE in the germline V gene. The CDR3 here is CASSGGLAGGYRREQFF. DNA for the CDR3: TGTGCCAGCAGCGGCGGACTAGCGGGGGGGTATCGACGGGAGCAGTTCTTC.

This clone was found once. The chain joins TRBV7-2 to TRBJ1-1; D call uncertain. Trimming removed 1 base at V and 1 base at J, with 10 bases between. This CDR3 has 15 residues. Germline CDR1 reads SGHTA; CDR2 reads FQGNSA. The CDR3: CASSLGLHGNTEAFF. The CDR3 coding sequence is TGTGCCAGCAGCTTAGGGTTGCACGGGAACACTGAAGCTTTCTTT.

Details on this clone: The junction differs from germline at one of its ends, possibly a read error. CDR3 bases: TGTGCCAGCAGGGTCTCCGGGACTAGCGGGAGGGGTATCAGTTATTTC. Its protein product is CASRVSGTSGRGISYF. The chain carries TRBV11-2 and TRBJ2-4; 16 nucleotides line up with TRBD2. This CDR3 is built from 16 residues. Germline V CDR1 and CDR2: SGHAT, FQNNGV. Filled out from reference TRBV11-2 and TRBJ2-4, the complete variable domain reads EAGVAQSPRYKIIEKRQSVAFWCNPISGHATLYWYQQILGQGPKLLIQFQNNGVVDDSQLPKDRFSAERLKGVDSTLKIQPAKLEDSAVYLCASRVSGTSGRGISYFGAGTRLSVL.

This clone was seen only a few times. The chain joins TRBV29-1 to TRBJ1-1, with D perhaps TRBD1 (6 bases). Germline CDR1 is SQVTM and CDR2 is ANQGSEA. The CDR3 runs to 12 residues. Trimming cost V 5 bases and J 3 bases, with 10 bases left between them. CDR3 amino acids: CSVMKGDTEAFF. CDR3 DNA sequence: TGCAGCGTTATGAAGGGGGACACTGAAGCTTTCTTT.

The chain recombines TRBV28 with TRBJ2-1, with 8 bases matching TRBD1. Per the germline V gene, CDR1 is MDHEN and CDR2 is SYDVKM. V trimming: 7 bases; J trimming: 2 bases; junction bases outside the gene matches: 16. CDR3 length: 18 residues. CDR3 nucleotides: TGTGCCAGCACCAACAGGGGGTTATCCCCCAAGGCCTACAATGAGCAGTTCTTC. Its translation: CASTNRGLSPKAYNEQFF.

The chain links TRBV11-3 to TRBJ2-1; TRBD2 is a possible D gene (6 bases). Trimming removed 3 bases from V and 0 bases from J, with 9 bases in between. The CDR3 has 15 residues. Per germline, CDR1 SGHNT and CDR2 YENEEA. The CDR3 DNA reads TGTGCCAGCAGCTTGCCGGGGGTCTCCTACAATGAGCAGTTCTTC. This gives the protein CASSLPGVSYNEQFF.

The rearrangement joins TRBV6-1 to TRBJ1-2; D remains ambiguous. Trimming took off 1 base at V and 1 base at J, with 7 bases between the two ends. The CDR3 length is 14 residues. The germline CDR1 and CDR2 sequences are MNHNS and SASEGT. CDR3 coding DNA: TGTGCCAGCAGTGAAGATACAGATAACTATGGCTACACCTTC. Translation: CASSEDTDNYGYTF.

The chain is built from TRBV19 and TRBJ1-3; D might be TRBD1 (6 bases). In germline, CDR1 is LNHDA, CDR2 SQIVND (reference sequence). Between the trimmed V and J ends, which lost 7 bases and 0 bases, there was a span of 16 bases. The CDR3 contains 16 residues. CDR3 amino acids: CASKGGWRISGNTIYF. DNA for the CDR3: TGTGCCAGTAAAGGGGGATGGAGGATCTCTGGAAACACCATATATTTT.

For the CDR3, the DNA is TGCGCCAGCAGCTCCGCCGCGGGAGCAGGCACAGATACGCAGTATTTT. Protein sequence: CASSSAAGAGTDTQYF. The chain recombines TRBV5-1 with TRBJ2-3; 7 bases line up with TRBD2. The germline V gene has CDR1 SGHRS and CDR2 YFSETQ. The CDR3 length is 16 residues. V was pared by 3 bases and J by 1 base, with 8 bases of the junction left unmatched.

The V and J genes are TRBV19 and TRBJ2-3; 9 nucleotides align to TRBD1. Germline V CDR1 and CDR2: LNHDA, SQIVND (reference sequence). The junction had 8 bases not matched to a gene; V was cut back by 5 bases and J by 5 bases. This CDR3 is 15 amino acids long. Here the CDR3 DNA reads TGTGCCAGTAGTCGTGGGGACAGGGCACGAGATACGCAGTATTTT. Its translation: CASSRGDRARDTQYF.

This chain joins TRBV5-8 and TRBJ2-1; D is perhaps TRBD1 (6 bases). Per the germline V gene, CDR1 is SGHTS and CDR2 is YDEGEE. Trimming shortened V by 7 bases and J by 0 bases, and 17 bases separated the two germline ends. This CDR3 spans 16 amino acids. CDR3 sequence (DNA): TGTGCCAGCTGGGGCCCAACAGGGTTCTCCTACAATGAGCAGTTCTTC. This sequence encodes CASWGPTGFSYNEQFF.

The chain couples TRBV2 to TRBJ1-4; 10 bases line up with TRBD1. Germline V gene sequence: CDR1 SNHLY, CDR2 FYNNEI. V dropped 6 bases and J dropped 4; count of bases not matched to a gene: 14. The CDR3 runs 18 residues. CDR3 region: CASRRALTGGAGNEKLFF. CDR3 coding DNA: TGTGCCAGCAGGAGGGCCCTGACAGGGGGCGCGGGTAATGAAAAACTGTTTTTT.

The chain has TRBV2 and TRBJ1-2, with 8 bases matching TRBD1. This CDR3 region has 15 residues. Germline-derived CDR1 and CDR2 are SNHLY and FYNNEI. Germline trimming cut 0 bases from V and 6 bases from J; bases unmatched to any gene: 6. CDR3 DNA: TGTGCCAGCAGTGAAGCGAGGTCAGGGGGCGATGGCTACACCTTC. It codes for CASSEARSGGDGYTF. Variable domain in full (rest from reference TRBV2 and TRBJ1-2): EPEVTQTPSHQVTQMGQEVILRCVPISNHLYFYWYRQILGQKVEFLVSFYNNEISEKSEIFDDQFSVERPDGSNFTLKIRSTKLEDSAMYFCASSEARSGGDGYTFGSGTRLTVV.

This clone was detected only once. J is TRBJ2-1 and V is TRBV11-3, with D possibly TRBD2 on 7 matching bases. This CDR3 comprises 14 residues. V was clipped by 2 bases and J by 6 bases, with 11 bases between them. Germline loops: CDR1 SGHNT, CDR2 YENEEA. CDR3 nucleotide sequence: TGTGCCAGCAGCTTAAGGGGGGGGCCCAATGAGCAGTTCTTC. This codes for CASSLRGGPNEQFF.